This TCR beta chain was captured in a study of T cell responses to AZD1222 COVID-19 vaccine. Study-level points and caveats: Clonal diversity was possibly underestimated; the donors were predominantly white British and more often female.

To note about this clone: What it binds is not known.

Germline lookup yields CDR1 SGDLS and CDR2 YYNGEE. V dropped 4 bases and J dropped 10 bases, with 9 bases sitting between them. The CDR3 sequence is 11 residues long. Sequencing was performed with immunoSEQ multiplex PCR; in TCRdb, only in-frame clones are kept and a portion is missing. The sample has some 75,000 clones, approximately 90% seen once. The V and J genes are TRBV9 and TRBJ2-1; D is perhaps TRBD1 (5 bases). Sequencing used peripheral blood, obtained on day 0 of AZD1222 vaccination. The sequence was collected from an adult in good health. CDR3 DNA sequence: TGTGCCAGCAGCTTCGACAGAGAGCAGTTCTTC. It specifies CASSFDREQFF.